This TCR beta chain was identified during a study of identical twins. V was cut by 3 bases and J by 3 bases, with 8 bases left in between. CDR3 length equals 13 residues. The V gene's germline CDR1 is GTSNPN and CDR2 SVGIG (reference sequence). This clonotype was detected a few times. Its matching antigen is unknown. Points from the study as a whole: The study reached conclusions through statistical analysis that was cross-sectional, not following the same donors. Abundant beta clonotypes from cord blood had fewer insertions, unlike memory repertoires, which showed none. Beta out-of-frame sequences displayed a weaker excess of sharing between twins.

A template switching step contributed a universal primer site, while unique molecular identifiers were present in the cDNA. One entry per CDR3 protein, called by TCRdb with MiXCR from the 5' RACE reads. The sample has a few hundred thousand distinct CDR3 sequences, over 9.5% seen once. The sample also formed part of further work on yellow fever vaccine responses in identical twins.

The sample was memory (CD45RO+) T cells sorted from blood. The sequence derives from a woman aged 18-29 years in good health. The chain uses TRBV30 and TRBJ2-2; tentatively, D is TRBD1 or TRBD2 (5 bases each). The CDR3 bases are TGTGCCTGGAGCTTGGGACACACCGGGGAGCTGTTTTTT. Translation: CAWSLGHTGELFF.